This T cell receptor beta chain stems from a study of T-cell memory formation after mild COVID-19. Findings of the study overall: Mainly in CM and EM were contracting CD4+ clones; CD8+ were in EMRA. Clones shrinking between day 15 and 85 showed a balanced CD4/CD8 split, and those that grew later tilted toward CD4+.

The junction had 4 bases not matched to a gene; V was cut back by 5 bases and J by 3 bases. The germline CDR1 and CDR2 sequences are DFQATT and SNEGSKA (reference sequence). The CDR3 length is 14 residues. With respect to this clonotype: Its antigen is still unknown.

TCR alpha and TCR beta cDNA libraries carrying sample barcodes and UMIs came from 5'RACE with constant-segment primers. MiXCR, run by TCRdb on the 5' RACE reads, gives a single entry per CDR3 protein. The sample records hundreds of thousands of distinct CDR3 sequences, around 20% being singletons. The chain joins TRBV20-1 to TRBJ2-1, with 10 nucleotides matching TRBD1. Sequenced material: PBMCs or a T cell subset sorted from them (not recorded which). The clonotype comes from an adult woman who had mild COVID-19 (a few samples of this study predate the infection). Cell type and time point are not known. For the CDR3, the DNA is TGCAGTGCTGGACGGGACAGGGGCTACAATGAGCAGTTCTTC. Translated, it gives CSAGRDRGYNEQFF.